These 12 T cell receptor beta chains were sequenced from one sample in a study of T cells in Graves' hyperthyroidism and ophthalmopathy. Amplification of TCR beta CDR3 regions used RNA as the template. HTBI primers drove first-round RT-PCR of the TCR CDR3. TCRdb analysed the multiplex PCR reads with MiXCR anew, one entry per CDR3 protein. The sample consists of 600,000 or so distinct CDR3 sequences, approximately 44% of them appearing once. The sample was peripheral blood or thyroid tissue (not recorded which). Receptors were obtained from a woman between 18 and 29 years old with Graves' hyperthyroidism.

The sample holds one count of this clonotype. This may be a read error, as it is one base from a much larger clone. The chain recombines TRBV29-1 with TRBJ2-7, with a possible D match to TRBD2 (6 bases). The CDR3 runs 14 residues. The V end was cut by 8 bases, the J end by 2 bases, with 19 bases between. Germline loops: CDR1 SQVTM, CDR2 ANQGSEA. The CDR3 sequence is CSPIPPRGTYEQYF. CDR3 nucleotides: TGCAGCCCCATCCCCCCACGGGGGACCTACGAGCAGTACTTC.

V is TRBV2 and J is TRBJ2-3, with a weak D call TRBD2 (6 bases). In germline, CDR1 is SNHLY, CDR2 FYNNEI. This CDR3 has 16 amino acids. The ends were cut back, 6 bases at V and 0 bases at J, with 16 bases in the middle. For the CDR3, the DNA is TGTGCCAGCAGCCTCGGGACTGCCTCTAGCACAGATACGCAGTATTTT. This sequence encodes CASSLGTASSTDTQYF. The whole variable domain, remainder taken from reference TRBV2 and TRBJ2-3, is EPEVTQTPSHQVTQMGQEVILRCVPISNHLYFYWYRQILGQKVEFLVSFYNNEISEKSEIFDDQFSVERPDGSNFTLKIRSTKLEDSAMYFCASSLGTASSTDTQYFGPGTRLTVL.

This chain connects TRBV7-9 to TRBJ1-5; D is undetermined. The length of the CDR3 is 14 residues. With 7 bases removed from V and 9 bases from J, the gap between germline ends came to 19 bases. Germline CDR1 reads SEHNR; CDR2 reads FQNEAQ (reference sequence). This CDR3 reads CASTPWLGSGPQHF. The CDR3 DNA reads as TGTGCCAGCACCCCCTGGTTGGGCTCTGGGCCCCAGCATTTT.

This clonotype has more than one count but fewer than ten. V gene TRBV9 combines with J gene TRBJ1-1, with D possibly TRBD1 on 5 matching bases. Germline CDR1 SGDLS, CDR2 YYNGEE. Between the trimmed V and J ends, which lost 4 bases and 8 bases, there was a span of 18 bases. The CDR3 consists of 14 residues. The CDR3 bases are TGTGCCAGCAGCCCCCCCCGAGGGGATTCAGAAGCTTTCTTT. The encoded protein is CASSPPRGDSEAFF.

The rearrangement links TRBV7-9 to TRBJ1-2; the D is unclear. This CDR3 has 13 amino acids. Trimming removed 5 bases at V and 8 bases at J, with 15 bases between. Germline-derived CDR1 and CDR2 are SEHNR and FQNEAQ (reference sequence). CDR3 amino acids: CASSPPQSAGYTF. Written as DNA, the CDR3 is TGTGCCAGCAGCCCCCCCCAATCGGCGGGCTACACCTTC.

The V call is TRBV20-1, the J call TRBJ1-5; TRBD1 aligns across 8 bases. CDR3 size: 14 residues. Germline V gene lookup returns CDR1 DFQATT and CDR2 SNEGSKA (reference sequence). The V segment lost 4 bases and the J segment 2 bases; nucleotides outside the gene matches: 4. CDR3 coding DNA: TGCAGTGCTAACGGACAGGGAGGCAATCAGCCCCAGCATTTT. Translated: CSANGQGGNQPQHF.

This clonotype was observed many times. The chain links TRBV19 to TRBJ1-1; D call uncertain. V gave up 5 bases and J gave up 1 base, with 8 bases separating them. Germline lookup yields CDR1 LNHDA and CDR2 SQIVND (reference sequence). The CDR3 consists of 13 residues. The CDR3 bases are TGTGCCAGTAGTGGCTTGGAGAACACTGAAGCTTTCTTT. This gives the protein CASSGLENTEAFF.

The chain employs TRBV2 and TRBJ2-7; 9 bases line up with TRBD2. V shed 6 bases, J shed 7 bases, and the junction held 13 bases outside the gene matches. The CDR3 has 15 amino acids. Germline-derived CDR1 and CDR2 are SNHLY and FYNNEI. CDR3 residues: CASSVPGLAGSEQYF. Written as DNA, the CDR3 is TGTGCCAGCAGCGTTCCGGGACTAGCCGGGTCAGAGCAGTACTTC.

J is TRBJ1-6 and V is TRBV7-4; D uncertain. Germline V gene sequence: CDR1 SGHVT, CDR2 SQSDAQ. CDR3 size: 16 residues. With 6 bases removed from V and 0 bases from J, the gap between germline ends came to 12 bases. The CDR3 spells CASSGQASSYNSPLHF. The CDR3 DNA reads as TGTGCCAGCAGTGGCCAGGCTAGCTCCTATAATTCACCCCTCCACTTT.

The V call is TRBV11-2, the J call TRBJ1-2; the D gene is possibly TRBD1 (5 bases). This CDR3 has 15 amino acids. V gave up 7 bases and J gave up 8 bases, with 23 bases separating them. CDR1 and CDR2 from the germline V gene are SGHAT and FQNNGV. CDR3 loop: CASTLRISREGGYTF. CDR3 DNA: TGTGCCAGCACCCTACGGATAAGTCGGGAGGGGGGCTACACCTTC.

To note about this clonotype: Given a much more abundant clone one base away, this may be a read error. This chain links TRBV20-1 with TRBJ1-5, with a possible D match to TRBD1 (5 bases). Germline CDR1 and CDR2: DFQATT and SNEGSKA (reference sequence). The length of the CDR3 is 9 residues. Trimming stripped 5 bases from V and 11 bases from J, with 7 bases between. The CDR3 coding sequence is TGCAGTGCTGGGGGGGCCCAGCATTTT. Amino acid sequence: CSAGGAQHF.

Remarks on this clonotype: Because the CDR3 is missing its conserved closing phenylalanine or tryptophan, this is likely a read error. The chain employs TRBV7-1 and TRBJ1-1, with a weak D call TRBD1 (5 bases). TRBV7-1 is designated an ORF whose function remains uncertain. The V and J ends lost 3 bases and 1 base respectively, with 9 bases between them. This CDR3 spans 14 amino acids. CDR3 in amino acids: CASSSQTANTEAFS. CDR3 DNA: TGTGCCAGCAGCTCGCAGACAGCGAACACTGAAGCTTTCTCT.